The sample holds a few counts of the clone carrying this T cell receptor beta chain. Its antigen is undetermined. The data were obtained in a study of cytomegalovirus exposure and HLA in healthy donors. Findings and limits, study-wide: Solely CMV serostatus was available to characterize immune exposure. Presence/absence analyses treated sequencing depth as roughly uniform across donors.

This CDR3 spans 14 amino acids. The junction had 0 bases not matched to a gene; V was cut back by 0 bases and J by 1 base. CDR1 and CDR2 (germline): MNHNY, SVGAGI (reference sequence). 13 Jbeta primers and 60 Vbeta primers were used for the PCR. The method was immunoSEQ multiplex PCR; TCRdb's version includes in-frame clones alone and lacks a portion of them. Of about 140,000 clones listed, 70% to 80% are singletons. This chain joins TRBV6-6 and TRBJ2-7; 7 bases are shared with TRBD2. The material sequenced was PBMCs. This TCR was sampled from a male donor in good health and CMV-seronegative. This CDR3 is CASSYSGLSYEQYF. The CDR3 DNA reads TGTGCCAGCAGTTACTCGGGACTATCCTACGAGCAGTACTTC.